The rows below give T cell receptor beta chains drawn from one sample of a study of T cells in tuberculosis. Assay: immunoSEQ multiplex PCR; the TCRdb copy retains only in-frame clones and omits some. In the table there are about 41,000 clones, approximately 95% of which are singletons. Sequencing input: PBMCs. Source of these receptors: a donor aged 10-29 years with latent tuberculosis or without tuberculosis infection. Each CDR3 is given with its conserved first and last residue. The D gene is left open where the match is weak. A row's size may be missing; if present it is once, few, many or a size class.

NA TRBJ2-1 NA TRBV10-1 CASSALGGGSYNEQFF TGCGCCAGCAGTGCCCTAGGTGGGGGGTCCTACAATGAGCAGTTCTTC
NA TRBJ1-6 NA TRBV2 CASTQGAGSPLHF TGTGCCAGTACACAGGGCGCTGGGTCACCCCTCCACTTT
NA TRBJ2-7 TRBD2 TRBV5-6 CASSLPDGGGSYEQYF TGTGCCAGCAGCTTGCCGGATGGCGGGGGGAGCTACGAGCAGTACTTC
NA TRBJ1-2 TRBD1 TRBV28 CASSSLQGAIYGYTF TGTGCCAGCAGTTCATTACAGGGGGCTATATATGGCTACACCTTC
NA TRBJ2-3 NA TRBV18 CASSPSWGAIDTQYF TGTGCCAGCTCACCTTCATGGGGCGCGATCGATACGCAGTATTTT
NA TRBJ2-6 NA TRBV11-2 CASSPLRIDSVSGANVLTF TGTGCCAGCAGCCCGCTTCGGATTGACAGTGTCTCTGGGGCCAACGTCCTGACTTTC
NA TRBJ1-3 NA TRBV5-1 CASSLEPGESGNTIYF TGCGCCAGCAGCTTGGAGCCAGGGGAGTCTGGAAACACCATATATTTT
NA TRBJ2-3 NA TRBV6-1 CASSETDLISTDTQYF TGTGCCAGCAGTGAGACAGATCTTATTTCCACAGATACGCAGTATTTT
once TRBJ1-6 TRBD1 TRBV25-1 CASSEGTGDSPLHF TGTGCCAGCAGTGAGGGGACAGGGGATTCACCCCTCCACTTT
once TRBJ2-7 TRBD1 TRBV15 CATSSQGQGAYEQYF TGTGCCACCAGCAGCCAGGGACAGGGGGCATACGAGCAGTACTTC
NA TRBJ1-2 NA TRBV6-1 CASSEPAGKSSYGYTF TGTGCCAGCAGTGAGCCCGCAGGGAAGAGTAGCTATGGCTACACCTTC
NA TRBJ2-1 NA TRBV21-1 CASSKWEGYEQFF TGTGCCAGCAGCAAATGGGAGGGGTATGAGCAGTTCTTC
NA TRBJ2-3 NA TRBV29-1 CSVEDRAEGTDTQYF TGCAGCGTTGAAGATCGGGCGGAGGGGACAGATACGCAGTATTTT
NA TRBJ2-1 NA TRBV6-6 CASSQGGGEQFF TGTGCCAGCAGTCAGGGGGGAGGAGAGCAGTTCTTC
NA TRBJ2-1 TRBD2 TRBV7-2 CASSPLVFGGGYNEQFF TGTGCCAGCAGCCCCCTGGTGTTTGGGGGGGGCTACAATGAGCAGTTCTTC
NA TRBJ2-2 NA TRBV6-1 CASSLVGTGELFF TGTGCCAGCAGCTTAGTCGGGACCGGGGAGCTGTTTTTT
NA TRBJ1-2 NA TRBV6-5 CASSYGQVNYGYTF TGTGCCAGCAGTTACGGGCAGGTCAACTATGGCTACACCTTC
NA TRBJ1-5 TRBD1 TRBV12-5 CASGWGTGGIIGPQHF TGTGCTAGTGGTTGGGGGACAGGGGGAATCATTGGGCCCCAGCATTTT
NA TRBJ2-2 TRBD2 TRBV29-1 CSVAIAGANTGELFF TGCAGCGTTGCCATTGCGGGAGCGAACACCGGGGAGCTGTTTTTT
NA TRBJ2-5 TRBD2 TRBV28 CASAGGFSSGTWVTQYF TGTGCCAGCGCGGGGGGCTTTTCAAGCGGTACCTGGGTGACCCAGTACTTC
NA TRBJ2-3 NA TRBV9 CASSVVRTTDTQYF TGTGCCAGCAGCGTAGTACGAACTACAGATACGCAGTATTTT
NA TRBJ1-4 NA TRBV19 CASSIARATNEKLFF TGTGCCAGTAGTATCGCCAGGGCAACTAATGAAAAACTGTTTTTT
NA TRBJ2-7 TRBD1 TRBV11-2 CASSFEGEILQGDYEQYF TGTGCCAGCAGCTTCGAGGGGGAGATACTCCAGGGGGACTACGAGCAGTACTTC
few TRBJ2-2 TRBD1 TRBV25-1 CASQRSGTGNGELFF TGTGCCAGCCAGAGGTCCGGGACAGGGAACGGGGAGCTGTTTTTT
NA TRBJ2-7 TRBD2 TRBV25-1 CASSEFKASGGEEYEQYF TGTGCCAGCAGTGAATTTAAGGCCTCTGGGGGGGAAGAGTACGAGCAGTACTTC
NA TRBJ1-2 TRBD1 TRBV23-1 CASRRGRHYGYTF TGCGCCAGCAGGAGGGGGCGGCACTATGGCTACACCTTC
NA TRBJ1-2 TRBD1 TRBV11-2 CASSQGTGRSYGYTF TGTGCCAGCAGCCAAGGGACAGGGAGAAGCTATGGCTACACCTTC